This TCR beta chain was observed in a study of beta chain features in type 1 diabetes. This clone was observed a single time. What was sequenced were expressed TCRB transcripts, since all of the isolated RNA had been reverse transcribed. Sequencing used immunoSEQ multiplex PCR; TCRdb keeps in-frame clones, though not all of them. The sample carries around 250,000 clones, about 25% recorded once. The CDR3 runs to 16 residues. Germline CDR1 is SGHNT and CDR2 is YYREEE (reference sequence). Trimming took off 4 bases at V and 2 bases at J, with 13 bases between the two ends. The V gene is TRBV5-4, the J gene TRBJ1-6; TRBD1 might be the D (5 bases). Sequenced input: central memory CD4+ T cells from blood. The sequence was collected from a young man in good health. The CDR3: CASSPGASAYNSPLHF. The DNA of the CDR3 is TGTGCCAGCAGCCCCGGGGCCAGCGCCTATAATTCACCCCTCCACTTT.